This is a list of T cell receptor beta chains from one sample in a study of blood T cell repertoires in COVID-19. TCRdb's table, derived via immunoSEQ multiplex PCR, lists solely in-frame clones and lacks some. This sample has fewer than 300,000 clones, with around 81% found just once. Source material: peripheral blood. The receptors shown here come from a woman aged 55-70 years with active or convalescent COVID-19. Each CDR3 is given with its conserved first and last residue. D genes are given only for firm matches. Clone sizes are given selectively: once, few, many, or a class where the clone is expanded.

D	length	V	size	J	CDR3	DNA
TRBD1	16	TRBV3-1/TRBV3-2	NA	TRBJ2-2	CASSQDRVTQGGELFF	TGTGCCAGCAGCCAGGACAGGGTAACTCAGGGCGGGGAGCTGTTTTTT
TRBD1	13	TRBV6-5	few	TRBJ1-2	CAIARQGGHGYTF	TGTGCCATCGCCAGACAGGGGGGGCATGGCTACACCTTC
NA	13	TRBV25-1	NA	TRBJ1-2	CASSVDSNYGYTF	TGTGCCAGCAGTGTCGACAGCAACTATGGCTACACCTTC
NA	15	TRBV10-3	NA	TRBJ2-7	CAIKGGNWGTYEQYF	TGTGCCATCAAGGGAGGCAACTGGGGGACCTACGAGCAGTACTTC
TRBD2	15	TRBV5-1	few	TRBJ2-7	CASSLGGTSHYEQYF	TGCGCCAGCAGCTTGGGAGGGACTAGTCACTACGAGCAGTACTTC
NA	14	TRBV9	NA	TRBJ1-2	CASSAPDGGGGYTF	TGTGCCAGCAGCGCTCCTGATGGCGGAGGTGGCTACACCTTC
TRBD1	16	TRBV3-1/TRBV3-2	NA	TRBJ1-6	CASSHRDRPRSSPLHF	TGTGCCAGCAGCCATCGGGACAGGCCACGAAGTTCACCCCTCCACTTT
TRBD2	14	TRBV10-2	once	TRBJ2-7	CASSPSGGAGEQYF	TGCGCCAGCAGTCCTAGCGGGGGGGCAGGCGAGCAGTACTTC
NA	16	TRBV7-2	NA	TRBJ1-2	CASSPAIGGFGYGYTF	TGTGCCAGCAGCCCTGCTATCGGGGGTTTCGGCTATGGCTACACCTTC
NA	13	TRBV19	once	TRBJ1-1	CASSIVDGTEAFF	TGTGCCAGTAGTATAGTTGACGGGACTGAAGCTTTCTTT
TRBD1	15	TRBV7-9	NA	TRBJ1-1	CASSLLGTGNTEAFF	TGTGCCAGCAGCTTACTAGGGACAGGGAACACTGAAGCTTTCTTT
NA	15	TRBV10-1	NA	TRBJ1-5	CASSPGQNSNQPQHF	TGCGCCAGCAGTCCTGGACAGAATAGCAATCAGCCCCAGCATTTT
TRBD1	14	TRBV11-1	few	TRBJ2-1	CASSLFGTVNEQFF	TGTGCCAGCAGCTTGTTCGGGACAGTCAATGAGCAGTTCTTC
NA	16	TRBV7-8	NA	TRBJ1-1	CASSLLRSGSNTEAFF	TGTGCCAGCAGCCTCCTGAGGTCAGGGTCGAACACTGAAGCTTTCTTT
NA	18	TRBV19	NA	TRBJ2-1	CAIDVSNRFKVFADEQFF	TGTGCTATAGATGTATCCAACAGGTTTAAAGTGTTCGCTGATGAGCAGTTCTTC
NA	16	TRBV3-1/TRBV3-2	NA	TRBJ1-1	CASSRSLGAEDTEAFF	TGTGCCAGCAGCCGTAGTTTGGGGGCGGAGGACACTGAAGCTTTCTTT
NA	15	TRBV5-6	NA	TRBJ1-1	CASSFPGAEGAEAFF	TGTGCCAGCAGCTTTCCAGGCGCCGAGGGCGCTGAAGCTTTCTTT
TRBD1	15	TRBV27	once	TRBJ1-3	CASSYRGISGNTIYF	TGTGCCAGCAGCTACAGGGGGATCTCTGGAAACACCATATATTTT
TRBD1	15	TRBV7-3	NA	TRBJ2-7	CASSLRPDRDYEQYF	TGTGCCAGCAGCTTAAGACCCGACAGGGACTACGAGCAGTACTTC
TRBD1	13	TRBV5-4	NA	TRBJ2-5	CASSRPGGETQYF	TGTGCCAGCAGCCGCCCAGGGGGAGAGACCCAGTACTTC
NA	17	TRBV6-6	NA	TRBJ1-3	CASSLGGDELRGNTIYF	TGTGCCAGCAGTCTCGGGGGAGACGAATTGAGGGGAAACACCATATATTTT
TRBD2	18	TRBV4-1	NA	TRBJ2-4	CASSRGLAGGLAKNIQYF	TGCGCCAGCAGCCGCGGACTAGCGGGGGGGCTGGCCAAAAACATTCAGTACTTC
NA	15	TRBV19	NA	TRBJ2-5	CASSTQDSGRGTQYF	TGTGCCAGTAGTACCCAAGATTCAGGGCGAGGGACCCAGTACTTC
TRBD2	16	TRBV14	NA	TRBJ2-3	CASSQVGGGAGDTQYF	TGTGCCAGCAGCCAAGTTGGCGGGGGGGCCGGAGATACGCAGTATTTT
NA	13	TRBV5-4	NA	TRBJ2-1	CASSLYHRPGAFF	TGTGCCAGCAGCTTGTATCACCGCCCAGGTGCGTTCTTC
NA	12	TRBV6-5	NA	TRBJ2-7	CASGRPQGEQYF	TGTGCCAGCGGCCGCCCACAGGGAGAGCAGTACTTC
NA	13	TRBV4-3	once	TRBJ2-7	CASSHTQGYEQYF	TGCGCCAGCAGCCATACTCAGGGTTACGAGCAGTACTTC